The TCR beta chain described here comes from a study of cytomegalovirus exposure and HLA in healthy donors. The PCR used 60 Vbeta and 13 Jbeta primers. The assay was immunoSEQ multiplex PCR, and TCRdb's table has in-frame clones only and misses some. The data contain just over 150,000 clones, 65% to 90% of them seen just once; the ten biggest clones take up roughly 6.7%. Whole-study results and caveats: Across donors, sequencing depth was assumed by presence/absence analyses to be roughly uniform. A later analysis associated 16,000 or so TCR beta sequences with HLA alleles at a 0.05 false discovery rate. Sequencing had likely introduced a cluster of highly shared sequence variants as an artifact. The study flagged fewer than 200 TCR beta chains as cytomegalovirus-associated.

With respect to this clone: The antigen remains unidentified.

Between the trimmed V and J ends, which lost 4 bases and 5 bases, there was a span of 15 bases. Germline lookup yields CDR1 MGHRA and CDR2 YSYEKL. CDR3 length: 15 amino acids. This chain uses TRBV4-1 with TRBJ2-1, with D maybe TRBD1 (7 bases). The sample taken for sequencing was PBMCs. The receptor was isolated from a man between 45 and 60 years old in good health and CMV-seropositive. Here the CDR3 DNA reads TGCGCCAGCAGCCCGGAGGGGGCGGGTAACAATGAGCAGTTCTTC. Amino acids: CASSPEGAGNNEQFF.